This TCR beta chain was found in a study of CD8+CD57+ T cells in acquired aplastic anemia. Looking at the study overall: Average DNA yield from sorted CD4+ and CD8+ cells was around 3.2 ug. Healthy donors yielded some 11 million CD4+ cell reads on average.

The germline gives CDR1 DFQATT, CDR2 SNEGSKA (reference sequence). J lost 1 base, V lost 4 bases, and 3 bases had no gene match. The CDR3 is made up of 13 amino acids. Turning to this clonotype: Antigen specificity is unknown.

The study's findings and limits: Patients showed no significant difference from controls in CD8+ Simpson's diversity.

The study profiled TCR beta VDJ and CDR3 using genomic DNA as template. MiXCR, run by TCRdb on the reads, gives a single entry per CDR3 protein. The sample includes around 190,000 distinct CDR3 sequences, under 65% of them seen just once. The material sequenced was sorted CD4+, CD8+, or CD8+CD57+ T cells (not recorded which) from PBMCs. V and J are TRBV20-1 and TRBJ2-5; 7 nucleotides line up with TRBD2. The receptor comes from a human donor in good health. CDR3 loop: CSANWGGQETQYF. The CDR3 DNA follows: TGCAGTGCTAACTGGGGGGGCCAAGAGACCCAGTACTTC.